The 28 T cell receptor beta chains below all came from one sample that was sequenced in a study of cytomegalovirus exposure and HLA in healthy donors. Primers included in the PCR were 60 Vbeta and 13 Jbeta primers. Repertoires were generated with immunoSEQ multiplex PCR, while TCRdb's copy carries only in-frame clones and drops some. The top ten hold 6.5% of the sample, which has some 140,000 clones, roughly 85% seen once. Sequencing was performed on PBMCs. Receptors were obtained from a man aged 40-49 years in good health and CMV-seropositive.

This clone was detected only a few times. V is TRBV4-1 and J is TRBJ1-2; TRBD1 matches 7 bases. There are 16 residues in the CDR3. Looked up from germline, CDR1 is MGHRA and CDR2 is YSYEKL. J gave up 3 bases and V 1 base, and 8 bases lay outside the gene matches. The CDR3 loop reads CASSQVPGTAHYGYTF. The CDR3 DNA is TGCGCCAGCAGCCAAGTCCCCGGGACAGCCCACTATGGCTACACCTTC.

The chain's CDR3 is CASRRGGDIQYF. CDR3 bases: TGTGCCAGCAGGAGAGGGGGGGACATTCAGTACTTC. J is TRBJ2-4 and V is TRBV2, with a tentative D call TRBD2 (7 bases). Trimming took off 6 bases at V and 8 bases at J, with 11 bases between the two ends. This CDR3 spans 12 amino acids. CDR1 and CDR2 from the germline V gene are SNHLY and FYNNEI.

The chain is built from TRBV2 and TRBJ2-7; no reliable D call. From germline, CDR1 is SNHLY and CDR2 FYNNEI. The CDR3 is 11 residues long. V was shortened by 5 bases and J by 4 bases, with 6 bases between the two germline ends. This chain's CDR3 is CASSPDYEQYF. Here the CDR3 DNA reads TGTGCCAGCAGTCCAGATTACGAGCAGTACTTC. Full variable domain (outside the CDR3, taken from reference TRBV2 and TRBJ2-7): EPEVTQTPSHQVTQMGQEVILRCVPISNHLYFYWYRQILGQKVEFLVSFYNNEISEKSEIFDDQFSVERPDGSNFTLKIRSTKLEDSAMYFCASSPDYEQYFGPGTRLTVT.

The J gene is TRBJ1-2, the V gene TRBV10-2, with TRBD1 identical over 9 bases. The junction had 8 bases not matched to a gene; V was cut back by 6 bases and J by 3 bases. Germline V lookup: CDR1 WSHSY, CDR2 SAAADI. The CDR3 covers 15 residues. CDR3: CASRGTGKLDYGYTF. CDR3 coding DNA: TGCGCCAGCAGGGGGACAGGGAAGCTTGACTATGGCTACACCTTC.

This rearrangement joins TRBV19 to TRBJ1-2; D call uncertain. Germline V gene lookup returns CDR1 LNHDA and CDR2 SQIVND (reference sequence). The CDR3 consists of 13 residues. Trimming left V 7 bases short and J 10 bases short, with 19 bases between. The CDR3 reads CASTMGRHPVYTF. DNA of the CDR3: TGTGCCAGTACCATGGGCCGCCATCCGGTCTACACCTTC.

This rearrangement joins TRBV4-1 to TRBJ2-7; 14 positions match TRBD2. The CDR3 has 19 residues. Germline values: CDR1 MGHRA, CDR2 YSYEKL. V shed 4 bases, J shed 2 bases, and the junction held 13 bases outside the gene matches. CDR3 region: CASSRTEGLAGARPYEQYF. DNA for the CDR3: TGCGCCAGCAGCCGGACTGAGGGACTAGCGGGAGCACGACCCTACGAGCAGTACTTC.

The gene calls are TRBV14 and TRBJ2-5, with 7 bases aligning to TRBD2. The CDR3 consists of 15 residues. The J segment lost 2 bases and the V segment lost 5 bases, leaving 8 bases of the junction unmatched. Germline V gives CDR1 SGHDN, CDR2 FVKESK. CDR3 amino acids: CASSFLGDYQETQYF. The CDR3 nucleotides are TGTGCCAGCAGCTTTCTCGGGGACTATCAAGAGACCCAGTACTTC.

The chain couples TRBV2 to TRBJ2-7, with D unclear. CDR1 is SNHLY, CDR2 FYNNEI, per germline. Trimming took 6 bases from V and 3 from J, leaving 9 bases between them. The CDR3 spans 12 residues. The CDR3 here is CASSERNYEQYF. Here the CDR3 DNA reads TGTGCCAGCAGCGAGAGGAACTACGAGCAGTACTTC. Drawing the rest from reference TRBV2 and TRBJ2-7, the complete variable domain is EPEVTQTPSHQVTQMGQEVILRCVPISNHLYFYWYRQILGQKVEFLVSFYNNEISEKSEIFDDQFSVERPDGSNFTLKIRSTKLEDSAMYFCASSERNYEQYFGPGTRLTVT.

CDR3 nucleotides: TGTGCCAGCAGCTCCCCATCAAGAATACAGAACACCGGGGAGCTGTTTTTT. Amino acid sequence: CASSSPSRIQNTGELFF. J is TRBJ2-2 and V is TRBV7-9; unclear D gene. V was cut by 4 bases and J by 1 base, with 16 bases left in between. Germline V CDR1 and CDR2: SEHNR, FQNEAQ (reference sequence). The CDR3 has 17 residues.

The chain uses TRBV30 and TRBJ1-3, with TRBD1 matching 11 bases. Germline V lookup: CDR1 GTSNPN, CDR2 SVGIG (reference sequence). With 8 bases clipped from V and 3 bases from J, the junction kept 9 bases outside the gene matches. The CDR3 is 15 residues long. The DNA of the CDR3 is TGTGCCGGGGAGGACAGGGGGCCTCTTGGAAACACCATATATTTT. The encoded protein is CAGEDRGPLGNTIYF.

CDR3 bases: TGTGCCAGCTCACCCACCGGGACAGGTCCCCCGCCCCAGCATTTT. This codes for CASSPTGTGPPPQHF. The rearrangement joins TRBV18 to TRBJ1-5, with 8 positions matching TRBD1. CDR3 size: 15 residues. V trimming: 3 bases; J trimming: 9 bases; junction bases outside the gene matches: 10. From germline, CDR1 is KGHSH and CDR2 LQKENI. The whole variable domain, filled in from reference TRBV18 and TRBJ1-5, reads NAGVMQNPRHLVRRRGQEARLRCSPMKGHSHVYWYRQLPEEGLKFMVYLQKENIIDESGMPKERFSAEFPKEGPSILRIQQVVRGDSAAYFCASSPTGTGPPPQHFGDGTRLSIL.

The genes are TRBV11-3 and TRBJ2-2; tentatively, D is TRBD2 (6 bases). CDR3 length: 17 amino acids. Germline V lookup: CDR1 SGHNT, CDR2 YENEEA. Between the trimmed V and J ends, which lost 3 bases and 6 bases, there was a span of 20 bases. The CDR3 reads CASSLRLGSGLAGELFF. DNA of the CDR3: TGTGCCAGCAGCTTGAGATTGGGTAGCGGACTGGCCGGGGAGCTGTTTTTT.

CDR3 region: CASILRGSEAFF. The CDR3 DNA reads as TGTGCCAGCATCCTAAGGGGGTCTGAAGCTTTCTTT. V and J are TRBV6-1 and TRBJ1-1; the D gene is possibly TRBD1 (6 bases). The length of the CDR3 is 12 residues. The germline V gene has CDR1 MNHNS and CDR2 SASEGT. V was shortened by 7 bases and J by 6 bases, with 12 bases between the two germline ends.

This chain joins TRBV7-6 and TRBJ2-7; a weak D match, TRBD1 (5 bases). Trimming cost V 1 base and J 3 bases, with 10 bases left between them. CDR1 SGHVS and CDR2 FNYEAQ come from the germline V gene. The CDR3 has 14 amino acids. The CDR3 DNA is TGTGCCAGCAGCTTAGGGGGCCCCAGCTACGAGCAGTACTTC. This sequence encodes CASSLGGPSYEQYF.

The chain uses TRBV25-1 and TRBJ2-7; 8 nucleotides align to TRBD1. The ends lost 5 bases at V and 5 bases at J; junction bases unmatched: 8. CDR1 MGHDK and CDR2 SYGVNS come from the germline V gene. The CDR3 length is 14 residues. The DNA of the CDR3 is TGTGCCAGCAGTCCTGTTGACAGGGGCCACGAGCAGTACTTC. The encoded protein is CASSPVDRGHEQYF.

The rearrangement links TRBV5-4 to TRBJ2-5; no reliable D call. In germline, CDR1 is SGHNT, CDR2 YYREEE (reference sequence). This CDR3 is 13 amino acids long. With 4 bases removed from V and 0 bases from J, the gap between germline ends came to 7 bases. CDR3: CASSLEYQETQYF. The CDR3 coding sequence is TGTGCCAGCAGCCTAGAGTACCAAGAGACCCAGTACTTC.

DNA of the CDR3: TGTGCCAGCAGTCCCTGGGAGTTGGGGAGCTACTATGGCTACACCTTC. This encodes CASSPWELGSYYGYTF. The chain combines TRBV28 with TRBJ1-2; D is ambiguous. The V end lost 5 bases, the J end lost 3 bases, and 19 bases lay between the germline ends. The CDR3 consists of 16 residues. The germline V gene encodes CDR1 MDHEN and CDR2 SYDVKM.

The V and J genes are TRBV7-3 and TRBJ1-6; D is possibly TRBD1 (5 bases). Trimming removed 5 bases at V and 7 bases at J, with 9 bases between. The CDR3 is 13 residues long. In germline, CDR1 is SGHTA, CDR2 FQGTGA. CDR3 nucleotide sequence: TGTGCCAGCAGCCTACAGGCCAATTCACCCCTCCACTTT. It is translated as CASSLQANSPLHF. Supplemented by reference TRBV7-3 and TRBJ1-6, the full variable domain reads GAGVSQTPSNKVTEKGKYVELRCDPISGHTALYWYRQSLGQGPEFLIYFQGTGAADDSGLPNDRFFAVRPEGSVSTLKIQRTERGDSAVYLCASSLQANSPLHFGNGTRLTVT.

This chain connects TRBV4-2 to TRBJ2-7; maybe TRBD1 (5 bases). CDR1 LGHNA and CDR2 YNFKEQ come from the germline V gene. This CDR3 comprises 16 residues. The V end was cut by 0 bases, the J end by 3 bases, with 15 bases between. The CDR3 region has the DNA TGTGCCAGCAGCCAAGATGATACAGGCGAATTCTACGAGCAGTACTTC. Amino acid sequence: CASSQDDTGEFYEQYF.

The genes are TRBV2 and TRBJ2-7; 8 bases line up with TRBD1. The V gene end was trimmed by 4 bases and the J gene end by 3 bases; junction bases not matched to a gene: 8. Per germline, CDR1 SNHLY and CDR2 FYNNEI. The CDR3 is 15 amino acids. The CDR3, as DNA: TGTGCCAGCAGTGTATATGCAGGGGGCAGCTACGAGCAGTACTTC. Its translation is CASSVYAGGSYEQYF. The whole variable domain, remainder taken from reference TRBV2 and TRBJ2-7, is EPEVTQTPSHQVTQMGQEVILRCVPISNHLYFYWYRQILGQKVEFLVSFYNNEISEKSEIFDDQFSVERPDGSNFTLKIRSTKLEDSAMYFCASSVYAGGSYEQYFGPGTRLTVT.

V and J are TRBV28 and TRBJ2-2; tentative D call: TRBD2 (7 bases). Trimming took 5 bases from V and 6 from J, leaving 16 bases between them. The CDR3 totals 15 residues. Germline CDR1 reads MDHEN; CDR2 reads SYDVKM. The CDR3 sequence is CASSVGGGFAGELFF. The CDR3 bases are TGTGCCAGCAGTGTAGGGGGGGGTTTCGCCGGGGAGCTGTTTTTT.

The rearrangement links TRBV7-9 to TRBJ1-4; 12 positions match TRBD1. Trimming took 5 bases from V and 8 from J; bases not matched to a gene: 6. The germline CDR1 and CDR2 sequences are SEHNR and FQNEAQ (reference sequence). There are 15 residues in the CDR3. The CDR3 sequence is CASSTSGTGGEKLFF. CDR3 sequence (DNA): TGTGCCAGCAGCACCTCCGGGACAGGGGGCGAAAAACTGTTTTTT.

In its sample, this clone was seen a few times. This chain uses TRBV10-1 with TRBJ1-1; D is perhaps TRBD1 (5 bases). CDR3 length: 11 amino acids. Germline V gives CDR1 WNHNN, CDR2 SYGVQD (reference sequence). V lost 3 bases and J lost 12, with 11 bases in between. The DNA of the CDR3 is TGCGCCAGCAGTGACGGGCAGGGATCTTTCTTT. Amino acid sequence: CASSDGQGSFF.

The chain joins TRBV7-7 to TRBJ2-1; tentatively, D is TRBD2 (6 bases). CDR3 length: 16 amino acids. The V end lost 4 bases, the J end lost 7 bases, and 20 bases lay between the germline ends. Looked up from germline, CDR1 is SSHAT and CDR2 is FNYEAQ (reference sequence). CDR3 in amino acids: CASSSTGTAPLNEQFF. The CDR3 DNA is TGTGCCAGCAGCTCTACCGGGACTGCGCCACTTAATGAGCAGTTCTTC.

J is TRBJ1-1 and V is TRBV5-1, with a possible D match to TRBD1 (5 bases). Germline V gene sequence: CDR1 SGHRS, CDR2 YFSETQ. The ends were cut back, 0 bases at V and 1 base at J, with 7 bases in the middle. This CDR3 has 14 residues. In nucleotides, the CDR3 is TGCGCCAGCAGCTTGGGACAGCGGAACACTGAAGCTTTCTTT. It codes for CASSLGQRNTEAFF.

By sample fraction, this clone is medium-sized. In DNA, the CDR3 is TGTGCCAGCAGTTCGGACGGCCGGGGTTCACCCCTCCACTTT. This sequence encodes CASSSDGRGSPLHF. V usage is TRBV28 and J usage is TRBJ1-6; D remains ambiguous. Per the germline V gene, CDR1 is MDHEN and CDR2 is SYDVKM. The CDR3 spans 14 residues. The germline V and J ends were trimmed by 4 bases and 9 bases, with 13 bases remaining between them.

V usage is TRBV18 and J usage is TRBJ2-7; TRBD2 matches at 7 bases. CDR1 is KGHSH, CDR2 LQKENI, per germline. Germline trimming cut 1 base from V and 6 bases from J; bases unmatched to any gene: 6. There are 14 residues in the CDR3. The CDR3 DNA reads as TGTGCCAGCTCACCACAGGCGGGAGCGAGCGAGCAGTACTTC. Amino acid sequence: CASSPQAGASEQYF.

The chain joins TRBV5-1 to TRBJ2-7; weak D call: TRBD2 (5 bases). CDR1 and CDR2 from the germline V gene are SGHRS and YFSETQ. V was clipped by 1 base and J by 7 bases, with 18 bases between them. The CDR3 runs 15 residues. CDR3 sequence: CASSLPPPYGGEQYF. The CDR3 DNA is TGCGCCAGCAGCTTGCCGCCCCCTTATGGAGGTGAGCAGTACTTC.